The T cell receptor beta chain under discussion was sequenced for a study of metastatic and nonmetastatic thyroid tumors. Study in general: Repertoire comparisons spanned blood and tumor or nodule tissue from malignant and benign thyroid patients. General observations from the study: Malignant tumors reportedly showed significantly higher TCR beta diversity than benign nodules in both blood and tumor.

Turning to this clone: Its antigen remains unidentified.

In the authors' workflow: Using the CDR3 differences seen across clinicopathological groups, the authors built a distant-metastasis classifier for papillary thyroid cancer, which was meant to discriminate distant-metastatic patients. TCRdb re-analyzed the PCR reads through MiXCR. It is TCRdb's table, rather than the study itself, that gives the V and J calls and clone size. The profile shows about 21,000 clones, roughly 27% of them singletons. All patients were untreated before thyroid surgery. The receptor was isolated from a male donor with papillary thyroid cancer or a benign thyroid nodule (not recorded which). Some clones in this sample may be carry-over from other donors' samples. Sequenced input: tumor tissue.

The CDR3, as DNA: TGCGCCAGCAGCTTGGCCGGGTCTAGCACAGATACGCAGTATTTT. This sequence encodes CASSLAGSSTDTQYF. The V gene is TRBV5-1, the J gene TRBJ2-3; no clear D gene. The CDR3 sequence is 15 residues long. The V gene's germline CDR1 is SGHRS and CDR2 YFSETQ. Trimming pared 0 bases from V and 0 bases from J, leaving 8 bases between.